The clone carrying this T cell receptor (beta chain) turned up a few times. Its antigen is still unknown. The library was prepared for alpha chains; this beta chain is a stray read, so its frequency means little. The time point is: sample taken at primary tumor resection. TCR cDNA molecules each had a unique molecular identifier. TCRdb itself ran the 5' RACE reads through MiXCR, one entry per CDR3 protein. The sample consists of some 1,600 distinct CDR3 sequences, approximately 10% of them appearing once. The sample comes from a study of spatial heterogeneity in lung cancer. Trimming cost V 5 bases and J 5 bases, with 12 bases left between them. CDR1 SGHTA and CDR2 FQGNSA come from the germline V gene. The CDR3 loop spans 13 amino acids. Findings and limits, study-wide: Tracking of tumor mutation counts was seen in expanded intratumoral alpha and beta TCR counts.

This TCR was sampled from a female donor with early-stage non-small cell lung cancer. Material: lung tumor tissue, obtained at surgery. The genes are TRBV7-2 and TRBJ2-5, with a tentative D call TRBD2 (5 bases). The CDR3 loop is CASSAPTGETQYF. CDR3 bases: TGTGCCAGCAGCGCCCCAACGGGGGAGACCCAGTACTTC.